The 17 T cell receptor beta chains below were found in one sample sequenced in a study of chemoradiotherapy in HPV16-positive cancers. TCRdb's copy holds only in-frame clones and misses some; the assay was immunoSEQ multiplex PCR. Of 6,000 or so clones listed, 80% to 95% are singletons. The sample consisted of blood, taken from a patient who underwent chemoradiotherapy. The receptors stem from a human donor with HPV-associated anogenital cancer.

The rearrangement uses TRBV19 and TRBJ1-1; 9 bases are a match to TRBD1. The germline CDR1 and CDR2 sequences are LNHDA and SQIVND (reference sequence). J was trimmed by 4 bases and V by 4 bases; bases with no gene match: 10. The CDR3 length is 16 residues. For the CDR3, the DNA is TGTGCCAGTAGTACTACCCACAGGGGGCGAGGCACTGAAGCTTTCTTT. Translation gives CASSTTHRGRGTEAFF.

The V gene is TRBV18, the J gene TRBJ2-1; 7 nucleotides agree with TRBD2. With V trimmed by 1 base and J by 8 bases, 5 bases remained unmatched. Germline CDR1 is KGHSH and CDR2 is LQKENI. The CDR3 covers 14 residues. Here the CDR3 DNA reads TGTGCCAGCTCACCACTGGGGGGGACGGATGAGCAGTTCTTC. It yields the protein CASSPLGGTDEQFF.

The V call is TRBV11-3, the J call TRBJ2-2; maybe TRBD1 (5 bases). Germline values: CDR1 SGHNT, CDR2 YENEEA. V lost 0 bases to trimming and J lost 5 bases, with 7 bases between them. The CDR3 has 14 residues. CDR3 region: CASSLDQGTGELFF. CDR3 nucleotide sequence: TGTGCCAGCAGCTTAGATCAGGGAACCGGGGAGCTGTTTTTT. The entire variable domain, with the rest obtained from reference TRBV11-3 and TRBJ2-2, is as follows: EAGVVQSPRYKIIEKKQPVAFWCNPISGHNTLYWYLQNLGQGPELLIRYENEEAVDDSQLPKDRFSAERLKGVDSTLKIQPAELGDSAVYLCASSLDQGTGELFFGEGSRLTVL.

V is TRBV19 and J is TRBJ2-7, with D possibly TRBD1 on 6 matching bases. Germline CDR1 reads LNHDA; CDR2 reads SQIVND (reference sequence). Trimming took 8 bases from V and 7 from J, leaving 12 bases between them. The CDR3 runs 11 residues. The CDR3 sequence: CASGQIREQYF. The DNA of the CDR3 is TGTGCCAGTGGACAGATTAGGGAGCAGTACTTC.

The chain uses TRBV6-5 and TRBJ1-6; TRBD1 aligns across 7 bases. V lost 2 bases and J lost 8; bases outside the gene matches: 6. Germline-derived CDR1 and CDR2 are MNHEY and SVGAGI. The CDR3 consists of 15 residues. The CDR3: CASSYDRAKDSPLHF. CDR3 in DNA: TGTGCCAGCAGTTACGACAGGGCAAAGGATTCACCCCTCCACTTT.

This sequence joins TRBV5-1 and TRBJ2-7, with 10 bases aligning to TRBD2. Germline CDR1 SGHRS, CDR2 YFSETQ. The CDR3 has 16 residues. Trimming took 4 bases from V and 0 from J; bases not matched to a gene: 7. The CDR3 bases are TGCGCCAGCAGCCCTCGAGCGGGGGGGAGCTCCTACGAGCAGTACTTC. Translating gives CASSPRAGGSSYEQYF.

This sequence joins TRBV2 and TRBJ1-6; 7 bases fit TRBD1. V dropped 3 bases and J dropped 5; count of bases not matched to a gene: 4. CDR1 SNHLY and CDR2 FYNNEI come from the germline V gene. CDR3 length: 15 amino acids. The CDR3 DNA is TGTGCCAGCAGTGACTCCGGGACAGATAATTCACCCCTCCACTTT. Its protein is CASSDSGTDNSPLHF.

This clone has a single count. This sequence joins TRBV9 and TRBJ2-4; TRBD2 agrees at 12 bases. Germline V gene data show CDR1 as SGDLS and CDR2 as YYNGEE. The CDR3 sequence is 14 residues long. Trimming cost V 0 bases and J 12 bases; bases outside gene matches: 4. The CDR3 protein is CASSVGASGRDQYF. Written as DNA, the CDR3 is TGTGCCAGCAGCGTAGGGGCTAGCGGGAGGGATCAGTACTTC.

V gene TRBV11-2 combines with J gene TRBJ1-5, with TRBD1 as a possible D gene (6 bases). The V end was cut by 5 bases, the J end by 2 bases, with 19 bases between. The V gene's germline CDR1 is SGHAT and CDR2 FQNNGV. This CDR3 region has 17 residues. CDR3 protein: CASSGRDRTEGNQPQHF. CDR3 bases: TGTGCCAGCAGCGGACGAGACAGGACGGAGGGCAATCAGCCCCAGCATTTT.

V and J are TRBV4-3 and TRBJ2-2; TRBD1 matches 11 bases. Germline CDR1 LGHNA, CDR2 YSLEER. The CDR3 has 19 amino acids. After removal of 2 bases from V and 7 bases from J, the junction contained 15 bases not matched to a gene. CDR3 amino acids: CASSQSRVGQGARIGELFF. CDR3 DNA: TGCGCCAGCAGCCAATCCCGGGTTGGACAGGGGGCGCGGATCGGGGAGCTGTTTTTT.

The chain has TRBV5-1 and TRBJ2-6, with D unclear. Trimming took off 4 bases at V and 0 bases at J, with 8 bases between the two ends. CDR1 is SGHRS and CDR2 is YFSETQ in the germline V gene. The length of the CDR3 is 15 residues. This CDR3 is CASSIRVSGANVLTF. The CDR3 DNA reads as TGCGCCAGCAGCATAAGAGTCTCTGGGGCCAACGTCCTGACTTTC.

CDR3 bases: TGTGCCAGCAGCCCAGGGGGCCCGACCTACAATGAGCAGTTCTTC. This codes for CASSPGGPTYNEQFF. The J gene is TRBJ2-1, the V gene TRBV11-3, with 8 bases aligning to TRBD1. V trimming: 5 bases; J trimming: 2 bases; junction bases outside the gene matches: 5. CDR1 is SGHNT, CDR2 YENEEA, per germline. The CDR3 runs to 15 residues.

The rearrangement uses TRBV28 and TRBJ2-7; 9 bases fit TRBD2. This CDR3 is 14 amino acids long. J was trimmed by 7 bases and V by 7 bases; bases with no gene match: 11. Germline V gene sequence: CDR1 MDHEN, CDR2 SYDVKM. Here the CDR3 DNA reads TGTGCCAGCACCAGCCGTAGCGGGAGTCGGGAGCAGTACTTC. This encodes CASTSRSGSREQYF.

The chain has TRBV10-2 and TRBJ1-4; D remains ambiguous. V was trimmed by 7 bases and J by 2 bases, leaving 11 bases between them. Germline lookup yields CDR1 WSHSY and CDR2 SAAADI. The CDR3 is made up of 14 amino acids. CDR3 residues: CASTVSRTNEKLFF. CDR3 DNA sequence: TGCGCCAGCACCGTGTCTCGGACTAATGAAAAACTGTTTTTT.

The chain is built from TRBV15 and TRBJ1-3; 8 nucleotides line up with TRBD1. Germline values: CDR1 LNHNV, CDR2 YYDKDF (reference sequence). This CDR3 spans 17 amino acids. V shed 4 bases, J shed 0 bases, and the junction held 8 bases outside the gene matches. CDR3 in amino acids: CATSTPQGVGSGNTIYF. The CDR3 nucleotides read TGTGCCACCAGCACCCCACAGGGGGTCGGCTCTGGAAACACCATATATTTT.

This sequence joins TRBV27 and TRBJ2-5; D perhaps matches TRBD1 (6 bases). CDR1 and CDR2 from the germline V gene are MNHEY and SMNVEV (reference sequence). V lost 3 bases and J 2 bases, leaving 13 bases between the germline ends. The CDR3 sequence is 15 residues long. As DNA, the CDR3 is TGTGCCAGCAGTTTCGGGACGACAGGTCAAGAGACCCAGTACTTC. Translating gives CASSFGTTGQETQYF.

The chain is built from TRBV7-2 and TRBJ2-7, with D possibly TRBD2 on 7 matching bases. Trimming pared 5 bases from V and 9 bases from J, leaving 26 bases between. The germline V gene encodes CDR1 SGHTA and CDR2 FQGNSA. CDR3 length: 16 amino acids. Here the CDR3 reads CASSPRIAGATVAQYF. The CDR3 nucleotides read TGTGCCAGCAGCCCCAGGATTGCGGGGGCCACGGTTGCGCAGTACTTC.